Below, one TCR beta chain is given with its context. The sample originates from a study of patients and donors after allogeneic stem cell transplantation. TCRdb independently ran MiXCR on the RT-PCR reads; one entry per CDR3 protein. Here the sample spans about 24,000 distinct CDR3 sequences, approximately 43% being singletons. V shed 5 bases and J shed 5 bases, with 18 bases lying between them. The CDR3 length is 15 residues. Germline V gives CDR1 LGHDT, CDR2 YNNKEL (reference sequence). This TCR was recovered from a human donor who was either an allogeneic HSCT recipient or a stem cell or donor lymphocyte infusion donor (not recorded which). It is not recorded whose cells these are; they may come from a transplant donor. This rearrangement joins TRBV3-1 to TRBJ2-5; D unclear. The specimen was blood, either unsorted or a sorted T cell fraction (not recorded which). CDR3 nucleotide sequence: TGTGCCAGCAGCTTGTTCCTGGCACTCCGGGAGACCCAGTACTTC. It translates to CASSLFLALRETQYF.